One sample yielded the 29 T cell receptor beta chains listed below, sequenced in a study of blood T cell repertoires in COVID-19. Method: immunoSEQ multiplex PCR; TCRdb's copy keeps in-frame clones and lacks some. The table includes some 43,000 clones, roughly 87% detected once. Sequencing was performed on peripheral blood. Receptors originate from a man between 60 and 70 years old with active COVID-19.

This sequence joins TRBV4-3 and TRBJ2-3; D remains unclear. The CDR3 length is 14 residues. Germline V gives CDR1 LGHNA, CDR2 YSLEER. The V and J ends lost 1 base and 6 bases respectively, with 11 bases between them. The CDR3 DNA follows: TGCGCCAGCAGCCAAGTGAAGAATCGGGATACGCAGTATTTT. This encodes CASSQVKNRDTQYF.

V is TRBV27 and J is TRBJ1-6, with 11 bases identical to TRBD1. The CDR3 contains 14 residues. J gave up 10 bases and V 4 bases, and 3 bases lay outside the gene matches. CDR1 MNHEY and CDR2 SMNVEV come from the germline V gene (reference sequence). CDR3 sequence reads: CASSSDRGRSPLHF. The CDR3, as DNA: TGTGCCAGCAGTTCGGACAGGGGGCGATCACCCCTCCACTTT.

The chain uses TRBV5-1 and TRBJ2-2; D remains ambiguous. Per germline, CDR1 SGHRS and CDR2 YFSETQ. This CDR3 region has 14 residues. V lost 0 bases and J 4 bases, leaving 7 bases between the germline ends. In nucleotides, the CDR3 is TGCGCCAGCAGCTTGGGGGCGCGCACCGGGGAGCTGTTTTTT. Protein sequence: CASSLGARTGELFF. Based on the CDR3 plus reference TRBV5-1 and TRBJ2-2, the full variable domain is KAGVTQTPRYLIKTRGQQVTLSCSPISGHRSVSWYQQTPGQGLQFLFEYFSETQRNKGNFPGRFSGRQFSNSRSEMNVSTLELGDSALYLCASSLGARTGELFFGEGSRLTVL.

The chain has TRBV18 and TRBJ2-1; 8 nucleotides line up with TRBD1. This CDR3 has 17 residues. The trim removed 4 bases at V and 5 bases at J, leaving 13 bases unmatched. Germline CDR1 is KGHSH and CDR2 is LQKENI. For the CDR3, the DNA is TGTGCCAGCTCACTCTTTGACACCGGGACAGGCCACAATGAGCAGTTCTTC. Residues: CASSLFDTGTGHNEQFF. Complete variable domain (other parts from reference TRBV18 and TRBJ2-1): NAGVMQNPRHLVRRRGQEARLRCSPMKGHSHVYWYRQLPEEGLKFMVYLQKENIIDESGMPKERFSAEFPKEGPSILRIQQVVRGDSAAYFCASSLFDTGTGHNEQFFGPGTRLTVL.

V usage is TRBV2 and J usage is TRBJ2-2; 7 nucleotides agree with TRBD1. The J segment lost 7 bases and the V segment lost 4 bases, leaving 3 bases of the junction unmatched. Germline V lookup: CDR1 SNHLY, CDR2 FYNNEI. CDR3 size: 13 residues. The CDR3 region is CASSGQGDGELFF. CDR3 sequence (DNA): TGTGCCAGCAGTGGACAGGGTGACGGGGAGCTGTTTTTT.

The CDR3 sequence is CASRRQGIGYEQYF. As DNA, the CDR3 is TGTGCCAGCAGGAGACAGGGGATCGGGTACGAGCAGTACTTC. The gene calls are TRBV6-5 and TRBJ2-7; 8 bases fit TRBD1. The CDR3 spans 14 residues. Germline V CDR1 and CDR2: MNHEY, SVGAGI. J lost 4 bases, V lost 6 bases, and 8 bases had no gene match.

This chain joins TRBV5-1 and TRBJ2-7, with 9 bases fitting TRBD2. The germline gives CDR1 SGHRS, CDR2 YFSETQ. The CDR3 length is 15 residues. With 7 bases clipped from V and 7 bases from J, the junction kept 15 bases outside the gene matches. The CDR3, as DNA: TGCGCCAGCCGCACCCAGGCGGGGGGGCCGGTTGAGCAGTACTTC. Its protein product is CASRTQAGGPVEQYF. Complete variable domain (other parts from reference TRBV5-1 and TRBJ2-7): KAGVTQTPRYLIKTRGQQVTLSCSPISGHRSVSWYQQTPGQGLQFLFEYFSETQRNKGNFPGRFSGRQFSNSRSEMNVSTLELGDSALYLCASRTQAGGPVEQYFGPGTRLTVT.

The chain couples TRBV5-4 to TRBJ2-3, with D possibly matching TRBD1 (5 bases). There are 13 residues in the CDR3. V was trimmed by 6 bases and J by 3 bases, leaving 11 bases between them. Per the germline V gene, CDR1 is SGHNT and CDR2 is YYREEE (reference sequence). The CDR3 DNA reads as TGTGCCAGCAACCAACCAGGGACAGATACGCAGTATTTT. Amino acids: CASNQPGTDTQYF.

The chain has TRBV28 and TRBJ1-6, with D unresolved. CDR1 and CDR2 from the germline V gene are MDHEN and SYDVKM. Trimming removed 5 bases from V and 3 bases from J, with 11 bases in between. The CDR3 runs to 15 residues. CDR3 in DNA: TGTGCCAGCAGTGGTCAGGTAGTCTATAATTCACCCCTCCACTTT. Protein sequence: CASSGQVVYNSPLHF.

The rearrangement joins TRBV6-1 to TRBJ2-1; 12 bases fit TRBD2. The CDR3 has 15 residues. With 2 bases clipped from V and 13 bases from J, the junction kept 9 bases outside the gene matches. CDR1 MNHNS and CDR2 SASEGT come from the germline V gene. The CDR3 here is CASSEPRLAGGPQFF. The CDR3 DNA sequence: TGTGCCAGCAGTGAACCGCGTCTAGCGGGGGGGCCCCAGTTCTTC.

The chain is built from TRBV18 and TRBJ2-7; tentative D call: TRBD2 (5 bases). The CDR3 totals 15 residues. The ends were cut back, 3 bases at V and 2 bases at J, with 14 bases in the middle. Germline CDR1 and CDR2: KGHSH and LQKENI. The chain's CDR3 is CASSPPPGTTYEQYF. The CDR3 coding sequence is TGTGCCAGCTCACCGCCCCCGGGAACTACCTACGAGCAGTACTTC.

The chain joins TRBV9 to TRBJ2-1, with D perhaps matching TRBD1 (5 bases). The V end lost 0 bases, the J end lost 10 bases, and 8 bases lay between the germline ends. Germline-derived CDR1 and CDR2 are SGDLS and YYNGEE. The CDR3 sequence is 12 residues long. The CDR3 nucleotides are TGTGCCAGCAGCGTAGGGAACAGGGAGCAGTTCTTC. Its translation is CASSVGNREQFF.

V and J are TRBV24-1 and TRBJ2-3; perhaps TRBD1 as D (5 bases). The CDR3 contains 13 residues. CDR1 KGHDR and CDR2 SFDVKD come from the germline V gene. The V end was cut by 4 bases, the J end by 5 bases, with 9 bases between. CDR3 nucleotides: TGTGCCACCAGTGAACAGGTTGGAGATACGCAGTATTTT. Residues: CATSEQVGDTQYF.

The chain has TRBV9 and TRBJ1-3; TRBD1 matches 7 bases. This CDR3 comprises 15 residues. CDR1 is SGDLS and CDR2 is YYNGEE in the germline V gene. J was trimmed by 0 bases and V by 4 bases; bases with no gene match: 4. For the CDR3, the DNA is TGTGCCAGCAGCTTACAGGGGACCTCTGGAAACACCATATATTTT. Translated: CASSLQGTSGNTIYF.

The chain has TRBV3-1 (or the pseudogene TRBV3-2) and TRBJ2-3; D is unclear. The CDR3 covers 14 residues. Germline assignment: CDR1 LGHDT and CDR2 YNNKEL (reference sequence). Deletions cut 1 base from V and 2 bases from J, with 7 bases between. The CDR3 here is CASSQGGFTDTQYF. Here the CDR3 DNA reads TGTGCCAGCAGCCAAGGTGGCTTCACAGATACGCAGTATTTT.

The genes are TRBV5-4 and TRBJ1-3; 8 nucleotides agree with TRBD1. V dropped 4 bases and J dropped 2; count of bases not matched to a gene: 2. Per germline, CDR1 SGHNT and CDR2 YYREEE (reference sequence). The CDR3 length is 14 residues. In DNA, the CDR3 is TGTGCCAGCAGCCAGGACAGGGCTGGAAACACCATATATTTT. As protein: CASSQDRAGNTIYF. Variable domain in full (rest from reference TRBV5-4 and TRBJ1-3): ETGVTQSPTHLIKTRGQQVTLRCSSQSGHNTVSWYQQALGQGPQFIFQYYREEENGRGNFPPRFSGLQFPNYSSELNVNALELDDSALYLCASSQDRAGNTIYFGEGSWLTVV.

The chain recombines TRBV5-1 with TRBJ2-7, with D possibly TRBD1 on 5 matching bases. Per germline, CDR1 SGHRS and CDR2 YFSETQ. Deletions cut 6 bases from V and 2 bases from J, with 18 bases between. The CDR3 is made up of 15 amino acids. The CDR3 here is CASIQLREITYEQYF. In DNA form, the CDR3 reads TGCGCCAGCATCCAACTCAGGGAAATCACCTACGAGCAGTACTTC. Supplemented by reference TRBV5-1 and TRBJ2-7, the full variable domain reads KAGVTQTPRYLIKTRGQQVTLSCSPISGHRSVSWYQQTPGQGLQFLFEYFSETQRNKGNFPGRFSGRQFSNSRSEMNVSTLELGDSALYLCASIQLREITYEQYFGPGTRLTVT.

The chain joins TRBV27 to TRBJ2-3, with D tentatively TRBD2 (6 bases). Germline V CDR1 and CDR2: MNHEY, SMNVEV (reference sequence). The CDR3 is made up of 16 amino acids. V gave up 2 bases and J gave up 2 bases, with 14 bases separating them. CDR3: CASSLGPGDPTDTQYF. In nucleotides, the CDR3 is TGTGCCAGCAGTTTAGGTCCGGGGGACCCCACAGATACGCAGTATTTT.

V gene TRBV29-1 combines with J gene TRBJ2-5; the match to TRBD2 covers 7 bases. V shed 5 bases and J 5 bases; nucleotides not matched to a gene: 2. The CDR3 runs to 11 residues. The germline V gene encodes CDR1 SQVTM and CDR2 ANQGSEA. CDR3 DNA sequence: TGCAGCGTTAACGGGGGGGAGACCCAGTACTTC. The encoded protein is CSVNGGETQYF.

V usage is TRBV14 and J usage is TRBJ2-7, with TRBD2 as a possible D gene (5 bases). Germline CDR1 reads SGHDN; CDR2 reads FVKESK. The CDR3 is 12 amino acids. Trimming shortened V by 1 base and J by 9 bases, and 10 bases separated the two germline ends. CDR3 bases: TGTGCCAGCAGCCAAGTTCTGGGGAGGCAGTACTTC. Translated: CASSQVLGRQYF.

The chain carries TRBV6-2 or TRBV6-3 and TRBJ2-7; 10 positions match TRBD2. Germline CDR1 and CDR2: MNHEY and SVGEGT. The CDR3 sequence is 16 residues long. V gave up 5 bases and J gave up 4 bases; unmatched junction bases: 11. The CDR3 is CASSRASGGPGYEQYF. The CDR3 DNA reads TGTGCCAGCAGTAGAGCTAGCGGGGGACCAGGGTACGAGCAGTACTTC.

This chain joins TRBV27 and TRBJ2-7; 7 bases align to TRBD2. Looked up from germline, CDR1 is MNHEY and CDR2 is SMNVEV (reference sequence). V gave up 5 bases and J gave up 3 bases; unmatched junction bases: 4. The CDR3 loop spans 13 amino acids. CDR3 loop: CASSTGLVYEQYF. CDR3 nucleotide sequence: TGTGCCAGCAGTACCGGACTAGTCTACGAGCAGTACTTC.

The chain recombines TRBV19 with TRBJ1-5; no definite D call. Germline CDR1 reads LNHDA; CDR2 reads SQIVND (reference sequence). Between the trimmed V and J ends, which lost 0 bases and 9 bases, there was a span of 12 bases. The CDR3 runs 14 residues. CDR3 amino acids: CASSIDPGTGPQHF. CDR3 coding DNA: TGTGCCAGTAGTATAGATCCGGGAACGGGGCCCCAGCATTTT.

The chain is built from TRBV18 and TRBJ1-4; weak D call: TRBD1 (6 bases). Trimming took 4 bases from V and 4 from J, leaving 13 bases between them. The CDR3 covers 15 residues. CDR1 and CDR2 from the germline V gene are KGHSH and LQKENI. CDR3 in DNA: TGTGCCAGCTCACTCTTGGCCAGGGGTAATGAAAAACTGTTTTTT. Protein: CASSLLARGNEKLFF. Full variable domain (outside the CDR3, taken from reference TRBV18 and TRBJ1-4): NAGVMQNPRHLVRRRGQEARLRCSPMKGHSHVYWYRQLPEEGLKFMVYLQKENIIDESGMPKERFSAEFPKEGPSILRIQQVVRGDSAAYFCASSLLARGNEKLFFGSGTQLSVL.

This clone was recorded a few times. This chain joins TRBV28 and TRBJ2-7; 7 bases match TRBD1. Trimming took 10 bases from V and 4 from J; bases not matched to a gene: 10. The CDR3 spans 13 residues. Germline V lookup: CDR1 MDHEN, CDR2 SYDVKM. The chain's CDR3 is CAIQEFRGYEQYF. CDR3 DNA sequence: TGTGCCATACAGGAGTTCAGGGGGTACGAGCAGTACTTC.

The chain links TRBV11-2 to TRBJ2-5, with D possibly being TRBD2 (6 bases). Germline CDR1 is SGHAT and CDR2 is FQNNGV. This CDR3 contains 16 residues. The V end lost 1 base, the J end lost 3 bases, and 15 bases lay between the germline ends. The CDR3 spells CASSLGGLAEKETQYF. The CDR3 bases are TGTGCCAGCAGCTTAGGAGGGTTAGCGGAAAAAGAGACCCAGTACTTC.

The CDR3 loop is CASSQDRLDEAFF. CDR3 DNA sequence: TGTGCCAGCAGCCAAGATCGACTTGATGAAGCTTTCTTT. This chain joins TRBV3-1 (or the pseudogene TRBV3-2) and TRBJ1-1, with D unresolved. Per the germline V gene, CDR1 is LGHDT and CDR2 is YNNKEL (reference sequence). V dropped 0 bases and J dropped 7 bases, with 9 bases sitting between them. This CDR3 contains 13 residues.

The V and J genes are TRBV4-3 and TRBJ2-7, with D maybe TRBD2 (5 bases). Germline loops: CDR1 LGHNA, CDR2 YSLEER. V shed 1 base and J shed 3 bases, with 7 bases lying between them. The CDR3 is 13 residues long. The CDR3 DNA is TGCGCCAGCAGCCAAGGCGGAGGCTACGAGCAGTACTTC. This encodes CASSQGGGYEQYF.

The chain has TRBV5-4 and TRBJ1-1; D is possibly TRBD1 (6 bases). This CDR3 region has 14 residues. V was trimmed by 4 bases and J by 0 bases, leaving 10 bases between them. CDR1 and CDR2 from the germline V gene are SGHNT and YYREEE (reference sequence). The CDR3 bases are TGTGCCAGCAGCCCCAGGGGAATGAACACTGAAGCTTTCTTT. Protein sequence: CASSPRGMNTEAFF.